These T cell receptor beta chains were read from a single sample in a study of blood T cell repertoires in COVID-19. Method: immunoSEQ multiplex PCR; TCRdb's copy keeps in-frame clones and lacks some. Here the sample spans around 300,000 clones, around 90% being singletons. The material sequenced was peripheral blood. The receptors come from a man younger than 35 with active or convalescent COVID-19. Both conserved end residues are part of each CDR3. Each record gives: V gene, CDR3 protein.

V gene: TRBV27
CDR3 protein: CASSTIFGGRRDTEAFF

V gene: TRBV5-1
CDR3 protein: CASSLAKFQGAIITEAFF

V gene: TRBV4-1
CDR3 protein: CASSQDSYRGGSGYTF

V gene: TRBV12-3/TRBV12-4
CDR3 protein: CASSRDRGDTQYF

V gene: TRBV9
CDR3 protein: CASSPSRTSGTDTQYF

V gene: TRBV27
CDR3 protein: CASSRLGTGGRSPLHF

V gene: TRBV6-4
CDR3 protein: CASSEEAPNTGELFF

V gene: TRBV19
CDR3 protein: CASSIVAGDGYTF

V gene: TRBV25-1
CDR3 protein: CASSDRGLAGSTDTQYF

V gene: TRBV6-1
CDR3 protein: CASSDRGTGANVLTF

V gene: TRBV5-6
CDR3 protein: CASSFTYNQPQHF

V gene: TRBV2
CDR3 protein: CASRGQGVMNTEAFF

V gene: TRBV9
CDR3 protein: CASSVESWDYGYTF

V gene: TRBV21-1
CDR3 protein: CASSKWRAVAKNIQYF

V gene: TRBV19
CDR3 protein: CASSIRGGAINSPLHF

V gene: TRBV4-3
CDR3 protein: CASSQHRQDLYGYTF

V gene: TRBV6-5
CDR3 protein: CASKGARSSYNEQFF

V gene: TRBV7-2
CDR3 protein: CASSHLRLARDYYNEQFF

V gene: TRBV7-9
CDR3 protein: CASNFLHLVANTEAFF

V gene: TRBV15
CDR3 protein: CATSRGRGPGAYEQYF

V gene: TRBV18
CDR3 protein: CASSPTRSDTQYF

V gene: TRBV7-2
CDR3 protein: CASSLAWTEYGYTF

V gene: TRBV7-8
CDR3 protein: CASSFHRGFGDEQFF

V gene: TRBV19
CDR3 protein: CASSIVWDRGVRNIQYF

V gene: TRBV14
CDR3 protein: CASSQDLMGATNEKLFF

V gene: TRBV5-1
CDR3 protein: CASSSGLTRTLNTEAFF

V gene: TRBV3-1/TRBV3-2
CDR3 protein: CASSLRQAGELFF